One sample yielded the 19 T cell receptor beta chains listed below, sequenced in a study of memory CD8 T cells in hepatitis C reinfection. Data came from immunoSEQ multiplex PCR; TCRdb stores just in-frame clones and leaves some out. Among about 50,000 clones, about nine tenths were seen once, and the ten largest hold roughly 1%. Time point here: pre-reinfection, 55 to 20 weeks before reinfection detection. Sorted cells were sequenced directly ex vivo without any in vitro expansion. Sample: naive CD8+ T cells sorted from blood. The receptors originated from a man aged 18 to 29 with hepatitis C virus infection.

A single count supports this clone. V gene TRBV19 combines with J gene TRBJ2-7; TRBD2 matches at 7 bases. Germline V lookup: CDR1 LNHDA, CDR2 SQIVND (reference sequence). Losses at the gene ends were 5 bases for V and 1 base for J; bases not matched to a gene: 8. CDR3 length: 15 amino acids. DNA of the CDR3: TGTGCCAGTAGTTTCGGTAGCGGGCCGTCCTACGAGCAGTACTTC. Translation gives CASSFGSGPSYEQYF.

The chain recombines TRBV27 with TRBJ2-3, with 12 bases fitting TRBD2. The germline V gene encodes CDR1 MNHEY and CDR2 SMNVEV (reference sequence). The length of the CDR3 is 18 residues. V was pared by 1 base and J by 2 bases, with 7 bases of the junction left unmatched. The CDR3 spells CASSLLLAGGGITDTQYF. The CDR3 region has the DNA TGTGCCAGCAGTTTATTACTAGCGGGAGGAGGGATCACAGATACGCAGTATTTT.

V gene TRBV28 combines with J gene TRBJ1-3, with 8 positions matching TRBD1. The V and J ends lost 0 bases and 4 bases, in that order; junction bases with no gene match: 8. Germline CDR1 and CDR2: MDHEN and SYDVKM. The CDR3 consists of 17 residues. CDR3 sequence reads: CASSLWGRGLYGNTIYF. The DNA of the CDR3 is TGTGCCAGCAGTTTATGGGGCAGGGGGCTTTACGGAAACACCATATATTTT.

The CDR3 spells CASSPTGTADFATNEKLFF. CDR3 nucleotide sequence: TGTGCCAGCAGCCCCACTGGGACAGCAGACTTTGCAACTAATGAAAAACTGTTTTTT. The chain employs TRBV7-9 and TRBJ1-4; 7 nucleotides align to TRBD1. CDR1 SEHNR and CDR2 FQNEAQ come from the germline V gene (reference sequence). The trim removed 5 bases at V and 0 bases at J, leaving 15 bases unmatched. There are 19 residues in the CDR3.

CDR3 nucleotides: TGTGCCAGCAGTATAGGGGCCACAGATACGCAGTATTTT. Translating gives CASSIGATDTQYF. The rearrangement joins TRBV6-6 to TRBJ2-3, with D possibly TRBD1 on 5 matching bases. This CDR3 has 13 amino acids. The germline V gene has CDR1 MNHNY and CDR2 SVGAGI (reference sequence). Trimming removed 5 bases from V and 2 bases from J, with 8 bases in between.

This clone was picked up a small number of times. V is TRBV5-1 and J is TRBJ1-1; no definite D call. The length of the CDR3 is 13 residues. CDR1 is SGHRS, CDR2 YFSETQ, per germline. The V end was cut by 2 bases, the J end by 1 base, with 6 bases between. The CDR3 DNA sequence: TGCGCCAGCAGCTTATACACGAACACTGAAGCTTTCTTT. As protein: CASSLYTNTEAFF.

The rearrangement links TRBV5-1 to TRBJ2-7, with D perhaps TRBD2 (5 bases). Trimming took off 8 bases at V and 6 bases at J, with 18 bases between the two ends. Germline-derived CDR1 and CDR2 are SGHRS and YFSETQ. CDR3 length: 13 amino acids. This chain's CDR3 is CARRGREKGEQYV. CDR3 nucleotides: TGCGCCAGACGGGGAAGGGAAAAAGGCGAGCAGTACGTC.

The chain carries TRBV2 and TRBJ1-2, with TRBD1 matching over 8 bases. Looked up from germline, CDR1 is SNHLY and CDR2 is FYNNEI. The CDR3 runs 14 residues. The V gene end was trimmed by 3 bases and the J gene end by 4 bases; junction bases not matched to a gene: 4. CDR3 loop: CASSDGQGGYGYTF. The CDR3 coding sequence is TGTGCCAGCAGTGATGGACAGGGCGGCTATGGCTACACCTTC.

The chain uses TRBV28 and TRBJ1-4, with 7 bases identical to TRBD1. Unmatched junction bases numbered 2, after V lost 3 bases and J lost 10 bases. This CDR3 contains 12 residues. Germline CDR1 is MDHEN and CDR2 is SYDVKM. The DNA for the CDR3 is TGTGCCAGCAGTTTGCAGGGGGGAAAACTGTTTTTT. Translating it yields CASSLQGGKLFF.

The chain joins TRBV11-3 to TRBJ2-1, with 7 bases fitting TRBD2. This CDR3 is 18 amino acids long. J lost 4 bases, V lost 2 bases, and 14 bases had no gene match. Germline V gene lookup returns CDR1 SGHNT and CDR2 YENEEA. The CDR3, as DNA: TGTGCCAGCAGCTTATATCGTTCGGGCGGGAGTCGGTACAATGAGCAGTTCTTC. It is translated as CASSLYRSGGSRYNEQFF.

The chain has TRBV19 and TRBJ2-1; TRBD2 is a possible D gene (7 bases). The V and J ends lost 10 bases and 8 bases respectively, with 15 bases between them. Germline values: CDR1 LNHDA, CDR2 SQIVND (reference sequence). This CDR3 region has 12 residues. CDR3 sequence: CATARGPDEQFF. The CDR3 coding sequence is TGTGCCACTGCGCGGGGGCCCGATGAGCAGTTCTTC.

The chain has TRBV19 and TRBJ2-7, with TRBD1 as a possible D gene (5 bases). V dropped 5 bases and J dropped 5 bases, with 7 bases sitting between them. Germline lookup yields CDR1 LNHDA and CDR2 SQIVND (reference sequence). This CDR3 contains 11 residues. This chain's CDR3 is CASSQGHEQYF. The CDR3 nucleotides are TGTGCCAGTAGTCAGGGTCACGAGCAGTACTTC.

V is TRBV11-3 and J is TRBJ2-1; D is uncertain. This CDR3 is 18 amino acids long. V lost 0 bases, J lost 0 bases, and 15 bases lay in between. Germline V gene sequence: CDR1 SGHNT, CDR2 YENEEA. CDR3 bases: TGTGCCAGCAGCTTAGAGGATCGAGGCGGAAGCTCCTACAATGAGCAGTTCTTC. Protein sequence: CASSLEDRGGSSYNEQFF.

V and J are TRBV7-2 and TRBJ1-2; D not resolved. V was shortened by 4 bases and J by 12 bases, with 21 bases between the two germline ends. CDR1 is SGHTA and CDR2 is FQGNSA in the germline V gene. The CDR3 is 14 residues long. Here the CDR3 DNA reads TGTGCCAGCAGCTACAATGCGGACGGGAGGGAAAACACCTTC. It translates to CASSYNADGRENTF.

This clone was counted between two and nine times. The rearrangement uses TRBV13 and TRBJ2-4, with no clear D. CDR1 and CDR2 from the germline V gene are PRHDT and FYEKMQ (reference sequence). This CDR3 comprises 14 residues. V was trimmed by 2 bases and J by 2 bases, leaving 7 bases between them. The CDR3 protein is CASSLSGTKNIQYF. The CDR3 DNA follows: TGTGCCAGCAGCTTATCAGGTACCAAAAACATTCAGTACTTC.

The J gene is TRBJ2-7, the V gene TRBV6-5; 9 nucleotides line up with TRBD1. The CDR3 spans 14 residues. In germline, CDR1 is MNHEY, CDR2 SVGAGI. Trimming removed 6 bases from V and 0 bases from J; junction bases left unmatched: 3. The CDR3 DNA reads TGTGCCAGCAGCGGGACAGGGAGCTCCTACGAGCAGTACTTC. Translation: CASSGTGSSYEQYF.

The chain employs TRBV29-1 and TRBJ1-3; no reliable D call. The V and J ends lost 7 bases and 0 bases respectively, with 7 bases between them. Germline V gene data show CDR1 as SQVTM and CDR2 as ANQGSEA. CDR3 length equals 12 residues. CDR3 sequence: CSGTLSGNTIYF. The CDR3 DNA is TGCAGCGGGACTCTCTCTGGAAACACCATATATTTT.

J is TRBJ2-1 and V is TRBV4-1, with 7 bases fitting TRBD2. With 0 bases clipped from V and 6 bases from J, the junction kept 8 bases outside the gene matches. Germline CDR1 and CDR2: MGHRA and YSYEKL. This CDR3 spans 16 amino acids. CDR3 DNA: TGCGCCAGCAGCCAAGAAGGAAGGACTAGGGGCAATGAGCAGTTCTTC. It is translated as CASSQEGRTRGNEQFF.

The chain employs TRBV11-2 and TRBJ2-3; TRBD2 might be the D (5 bases). This CDR3 is built from 12 residues. Germline-derived CDR1 and CDR2 are SGHAT and FQNNGV. Trimming shortened V by 5 bases and J by 5 bases, and 8 bases separated the two germline ends. CDR3 nucleotides: TGTGCCAGCAGCACAGAGGGAGATACGCAGTATTTT. It is translated as CASSTEGDTQYF.